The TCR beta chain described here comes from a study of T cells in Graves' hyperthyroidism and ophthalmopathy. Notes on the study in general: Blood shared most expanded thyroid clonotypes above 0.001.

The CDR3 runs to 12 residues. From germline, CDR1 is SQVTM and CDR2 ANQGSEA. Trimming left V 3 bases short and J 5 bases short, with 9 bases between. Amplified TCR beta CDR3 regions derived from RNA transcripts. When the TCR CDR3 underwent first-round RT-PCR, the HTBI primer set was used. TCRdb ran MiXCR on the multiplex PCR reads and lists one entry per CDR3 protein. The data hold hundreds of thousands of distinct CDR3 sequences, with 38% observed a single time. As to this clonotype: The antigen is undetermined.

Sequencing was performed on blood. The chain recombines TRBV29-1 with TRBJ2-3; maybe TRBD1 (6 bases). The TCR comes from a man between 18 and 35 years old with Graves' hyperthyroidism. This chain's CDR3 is CSVDAGVDTQYF. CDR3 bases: TGCAGCGTTGACGCAGGGGTAGATACGCAGTATTTT.